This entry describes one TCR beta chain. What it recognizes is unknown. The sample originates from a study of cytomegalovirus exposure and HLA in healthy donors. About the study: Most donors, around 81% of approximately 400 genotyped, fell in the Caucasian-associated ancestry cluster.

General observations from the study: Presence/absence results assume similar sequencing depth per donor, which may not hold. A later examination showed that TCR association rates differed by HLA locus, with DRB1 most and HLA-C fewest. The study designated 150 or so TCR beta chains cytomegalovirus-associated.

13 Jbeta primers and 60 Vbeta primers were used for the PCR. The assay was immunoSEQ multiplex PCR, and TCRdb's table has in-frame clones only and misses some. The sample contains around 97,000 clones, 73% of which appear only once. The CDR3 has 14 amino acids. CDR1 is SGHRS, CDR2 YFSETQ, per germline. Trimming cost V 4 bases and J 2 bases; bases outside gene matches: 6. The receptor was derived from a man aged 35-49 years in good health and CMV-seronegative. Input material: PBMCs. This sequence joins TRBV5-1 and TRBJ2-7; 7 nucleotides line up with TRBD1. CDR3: CASSLTGTTYEQYF. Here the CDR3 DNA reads TGCGCCAGCAGCCTGACAGGGACAACCTACGAGCAGTACTTC.